A single sample gave rise to the 24 T cell receptor beta chains below, sequenced in a study of T cell changes during pregnancy in multiple sclerosis. TCRdb's copy holds only in-frame clones and misses some; the assay was immunoSEQ multiplex PCR. The table lists around 85,000 clones, about nine tenths of them singletons. The material sequenced was PBMCs, taken in the first trimester of pregnancy. All receptors derive from a female donor in good health, serving as a control in a pregnancy study. Some clones in this sample may be carry-over from other donors' samples.

V is TRBV4-1 and J is TRBJ2-1, with a weak D call TRBD1 (5 bases). The CDR3 consists of 15 residues. Germline V gene data show CDR1 as MGHRA and CDR2 as YSYEKL. Trimming removed 0 bases at V and 4 bases at J, with 10 bases between. CDR3: CASSQDRTLYNEQFF. DNA of the CDR3: TGCGCCAGCAGCCAAGATCGGACACTTTACAATGAGCAGTTCTTC.

The chain is built from TRBV11-2 and TRBJ1-3; D remains ambiguous. The germline V gene encodes CDR1 SGHAT and CDR2 FQNNGV. V lost 7 bases to trimming and J lost 0 bases, with 10 bases between them. The CDR3 runs to 14 residues. The CDR3 DNA reads as TGTGCCAGCACGAGGCGGGGCTCTGGAAACACCATATATTTT. Amino acids: CASTRRGSGNTIYF. Supplemented by reference TRBV11-2 and TRBJ1-3, the full variable domain reads EAGVAQSPRYKIIEKRQSVAFWCNPISGHATLYWYQQILGQGPKLLIQFQNNGVVDDSQLPKDRFSAERLKGVDSTLKIQPAKLEDSAVYLCASTRRGSGNTIYFGEGSWLTVV.

This clone is a singleton in its sample. This rearrangement joins TRBV6-1 to TRBJ1-1, with D perhaps matching TRBD1 (6 bases). Germline CDR1 and CDR2: MNHNS and SASEGT. This CDR3 contains 14 residues. V lost 3 bases to trimming and J lost 5 bases, with 13 bases between them. As DNA, the CDR3 is TGTGCCAGCAGTGACTACAGGGTTGGGACTGAAGCTTTCTTT. Translating gives CASSDYRVGTEAFF.

The V and J genes are TRBV10-1 and TRBJ2-2, with a weak D call TRBD2 (6 bases). The germline V gene has CDR1 WNHNN and CDR2 SYGVQD (reference sequence). V lost 2 bases to trimming and J lost 6 bases, with 7 bases between them. CDR3 length equals 13 residues. The CDR3 region is CASSEGEAGELFF. The CDR3 nucleotides are TGCGCCAGCAGTGAGGGGGAGGCCGGGGAGCTGTTTTTT.

CDR3 protein: CASSPLPTRETQYF. The CDR3 nucleotides read TGTGCCAGCAGTCCCCTTCCAACTAGAGAGACCCAGTACTTC. The chain is built from TRBV27 and TRBJ2-5; D might be TRBD2 (5 bases). V lost 5 bases to trimming and J lost 4 bases, with 14 bases between them. There are 14 residues in the CDR3. CDR1 is MNHEY and CDR2 is SMNVEV in the germline V gene (reference sequence).

This sequence joins TRBV5-1 and TRBJ2-1; TRBD2 aligns across 11 bases. The junction had 3 bases not matched to a gene; V was cut back by 4 bases and J by 0 bases. Germline V gives CDR1 SGHRS, CDR2 YFSETQ. There are 16 residues in the CDR3. The CDR3, as DNA: TGCGCCAGCAGCCCACTAGCGGGGGACTCCTACAATGAGCAGTTCTTC. Residues: CASSPLAGDSYNEQFF.

This chain joins TRBV28 and TRBJ1-1, with TRBD1 as a possible D gene (6 bases). V was clipped by 5 bases and J by 1 base, with 14 bases between them. Germline V gene data show CDR1 as MDHEN and CDR2 as SYDVKM. This CDR3 region has 15 residues. CDR3 region: CASSPIWGQNTEAFF. CDR3 sequence (DNA): TGTGCCAGCAGTCCCATTTGGGGACAGAACACTGAAGCTTTCTTT.

CDR3 loop: CASSQPGREAGGNIQYF. CDR3 coding DNA: TGCGCCAGCAGCCAACCCGGAAGGGAGGCAGGGGGAAACATTCAGTACTTC. The chain uses TRBV4-1 and TRBJ2-4, with D maybe TRBD1 (7 bases). This CDR3 spans 17 amino acids. Trimming removed 2 bases from V and 6 bases from J, with 20 bases in between. Germline CDR1 and CDR2: MGHRA and YSYEKL.

The V call is TRBV5-6, the J call TRBJ2-7, with D perhaps TRBD2 (6 bases). This CDR3 comprises 14 residues. CDR1 is SGHDT and CDR2 is YYEEEE in the germline V gene. Trimming pared 2 bases from V and 3 bases from J, leaving 12 bases between. CDR3 sequence (DNA): TGTGCCAGCAGCTTACCGGGACTCCACTACGAGCAGTACTTC. Protein: CASSLPGLHYEQYF.

The CDR3 DNA reads TGTGCCAGCAGCTATCCACGGGACTATGGCTACACCTTC. Its protein product is CASSYPRDYGYTF. The chain uses TRBV5-6 and TRBJ1-2, with D unresolved. The CDR3 is 13 amino acids. Germline lookup yields CDR1 SGHDT and CDR2 YYEEEE. Trimming pared 3 bases from V and 3 bases from J, leaving 9 bases between.

J is TRBJ2-7 and V is TRBV5-1; 7 bases line up with TRBD1. The trim removed 4 bases at V and 3 bases at J, leaving 7 bases unmatched. The CDR3 spans 14 residues. In germline, CDR1 is SGHRS, CDR2 YFSETQ. The CDR3 DNA follows: TGCGCCAGCAGCCCGGACAGGTCATTCTACGAGCAGTACTTC. Translating gives CASSPDRSFYEQYF.

The V and J genes are TRBV7-9 and TRBJ1-4; TRBD1 agrees at 10 bases. Germline trimming cut 3 bases from V and 4 bases from J; bases unmatched to any gene: 2. Per germline, CDR1 SEHNR and CDR2 FQNEAQ (reference sequence). This CDR3 is built from 15 residues. CDR3 nucleotide sequence: TGTGCCAGCAGCTTGGGGACAGGGGATAATGAAAAACTGTTTTTT. This codes for CASSLGTGDNEKLFF. Drawing the rest from reference TRBV7-9 and TRBJ1-4, the complete variable domain is DTGVSQNPRHKITKRGQNVTFRCDPISEHNRLYWYRQTLGQGPEFLTYFQNEAQLEKSRLLSDRFSAERPKGSFSTLEIQRTEQGDSAMYLCASSLGTGDNEKLFFGSGTQLSVL.

The chain employs TRBV4-1 and TRBJ2-2, with 7 bases fitting TRBD2. The CDR3 loop spans 18 amino acids. The germline gives CDR1 MGHRA, CDR2 YSYEKL. V trimming: 1 base; J trimming: 0 bases; junction bases outside the gene matches: 8. As DNA, the CDR3 is TGCGCCAGCAGCCAAGGCCTCCGGGGGACTACGAACACCGGGGAGCTGTTTTTT. Protein: CASSQGLRGTTNTGELFF.

The CDR3 sequence: CATREQGTEAFF. CDR3 nucleotide sequence: TGTGCCACCAGAGAACAGGGCACTGAAGCTTTCTTT. The V call is TRBV15, the J call TRBJ1-1; maybe TRBD1 (6 bases). Germline lookup yields CDR1 LNHNV and CDR2 YYDKDF (reference sequence). Between the trimmed V and J ends, which lost 6 bases and 4 bases, there was a span of 9 bases. CDR3 length equals 12 residues. Combining the CDR3 with reference TRBV15 and TRBJ1-1 gives the whole variable domain DAMVIQNPRYQVTQFGKPVTLSCSQTLNHNVMYWYQQKSSQAPKLLFHYYDKDFNNEADTPDNFQSRRPNTSFCFLDIRSPGLGDTAMYLCATREQGTEAFFGQGTRLTVV.

The V call is TRBV4-1, the J call TRBJ2-3, with 8 bases that match TRBD2. V dropped 6 bases and J dropped 7; count of bases not matched to a gene: 3. Germline CDR1 MGHRA, CDR2 YSYEKL. The CDR3 covers 12 residues. The CDR3 loop reads CASSGGGNTQYF. As DNA, the CDR3 is TGCGCCAGCAGTGGCGGGGGGAATACGCAGTATTTT.

V and J are TRBV5-1 and TRBJ2-1; possibly TRBD2 for D (6 bases). CDR3 length equals 15 residues. Trimming took off 0 bases at V and 4 bases at J, with 11 bases between the two ends. The V gene's germline CDR1 is SGHRS and CDR2 YFSETQ. This CDR3 reads CASSLALARYNEQFF. The CDR3 DNA sequence: TGCGCCAGCAGCTTGGCGCTAGCGAGGTACAATGAGCAGTTCTTC. The variable domain in full, completed from reference TRBV5-1 and TRBJ2-1, reads KAGVTQTPRYLIKTRGQQVTLSCSPISGHRSVSWYQQTPGQGLQFLFEYFSETQRNKGNFPGRFSGRQFSNSRSEMNVSTLELGDSALYLCASSLALARYNEQFFGPGTRLTVL.

The rearrangement joins TRBV28 to TRBJ1-5; D gene unclear. V was clipped by 7 bases and J by 1 base, with 14 bases between them. Germline V gene data show CDR1 as MDHEN and CDR2 as SYDVKM. The CDR3 length is 15 residues. In DNA, the CDR3 is TGTGCCAGCACCATGGACGGGATAAGCAATCAGCCCCAGCATTTT. Translating it yields CASTMDGISNQPQHF. The variable domain in full, with the rest retrieved from reference TRBV28 and TRBJ1-5, is DVKVTQSSRYLVKRTGEKVFLECVQDMDHENMFWYRQDPGLGLRLIYFSYDVKMKEKGDIPEGYSVSREKKERFSLILESASTNQTSMYLCASTMDGISNQPQHFGDGTRLSIL.

The CDR3 loop reads CASSQDGGSTDTQYF. The CDR3 DNA reads as TGCGCCAGCAGCCAAGATGGCGGAAGCACAGATACGCAGTATTTT. The chain uses TRBV4-3 and TRBJ2-3, with no clear D. V gave up 0 bases and J gave up 0 bases, with 7 bases separating them. The CDR3 is 15 residues long. Per the germline V gene, CDR1 is LGHNA and CDR2 is YSLEER.

In nucleotides, the CDR3 is TGTGCCAGCACCCTCGGGGGGGCCAACGTCCTGACTTTC. Translated: CASTLGGANVLTF. The chain recombines TRBV2 with TRBJ2-6, with no clear D. From germline, CDR1 is SNHLY and CDR2 FYNNEI. The CDR3 length is 13 residues. V lost 7 bases to trimming and J lost 4 bases, with 8 bases between them.

V usage is TRBV7-8 and J usage is TRBJ2-5, with 8 bases fitting TRBD2. V lost 3 bases, J lost 4 bases, and 10 bases stayed unmatched. The CDR3 runs 16 residues. Germline assignment: CDR1 SGHVS and CDR2 FQNEAQ. The CDR3 protein is CASSFGSGSPGETQYF. The CDR3 DNA reads TGTGCCAGCAGCTTTGGGAGCGGGAGTCCGGGAGAGACCCAGTACTTC.

The V call is TRBV7-2, the J call TRBJ1-4, with unresolved D. The length of the CDR3 is 15 residues. CDR1 and CDR2 from the germline V gene are SGHTA and FQGNSA. The ends were cut back, 5 bases at V and 0 bases at J, with 10 bases in the middle. The chain's CDR3 is CASSHSVATNEKLFF. In nucleotides, the CDR3 is TGTGCCAGCAGCCATTCAGTTGCAACTAATGAAAAACTGTTTTTT.

The gene calls are TRBV4-2 and TRBJ2-3, with 11 bases that match TRBD2. The CDR3 has 18 amino acids. From germline, CDR1 is LGHNA and CDR2 YNFKEQ. The junction had 15 bases not matched to a gene; V was cut back by 4 bases and J by 6 bases. CDR3 DNA: TGTGCCAGCAGCCCTAGGTGGGGTAGCGGGAGGGTCAGGGATACGCAGTATTTT. It codes for CASSPRWGSGRVRDTQYF.

This clone has only a few counts. V is TRBV29-1 and J is TRBJ1-1, with a weak D call TRBD1 (6 bases). In germline, CDR1 is SQVTM, CDR2 ANQGSEA. V was trimmed by 4 bases and J by 7 bases, leaving 16 bases between them. CDR3 length equals 13 residues. CDR3 nucleotides: TGCAGCGTTGTCAGGGGCAGGCACATTGAAGCTTTCTTT. Its protein product is CSVVRGRHIEAFF.

The chain couples TRBV4-3 to TRBJ2-5, with a weak D call TRBD2 (6 bases). In germline, CDR1 is LGHNA, CDR2 YSLEER. Trimming pared 4 bases from V and 5 bases from J, leaving 17 bases between. The CDR3 covers 15 residues. In nucleotides, the CDR3 is TGCGCCAGCAGCCCTAGGAGGGCGGTAATGGAGACCCAGTACTTC. This encodes CASSPRRAVMETQYF.